The 23 T cell receptor beta chains presented below share a single source sample, sequenced in a study of a mutant IDH1 vaccine in newly diagnosed glioma. Profiling relied on immunoSEQ multiplex PCR, and the TCRdb table lists in-frame clones only, not all of them. Of around 100,000 clones in the sample, more than 65% were seen once. The time point here: baseline, week 1 (first vaccination visit). Treatment denoted: pre-vaccination baseline after standard-of-care therapy. The material was PBMCs, obtained from a glioma patient treated with radiotherapy, temozolomide or both. These receptors all stem from a man aged 40-49 years with glioma. Some clones in this sample may be carry-over from other donors' samples.

The chain recombines TRBV18 with TRBJ2-2; weak D call: TRBD2 (5 bases). V was trimmed by 3 bases and J by 4 bases, leaving 15 bases between them. Looked up from germline, CDR1 is KGHSH and CDR2 is LQKENI. The CDR3 spans 16 residues. The CDR3 loop reads CASSPEGGRATGELFF. As DNA, the CDR3 is TGTGCCAGCTCACCGGAAGGAGGAAGGGCCACCGGGGAGCTGTTTTTT.

The J gene is TRBJ1-6, the V gene TRBV7-8; no clear D gene. The length of the CDR3 is 13 residues. V gave up 5 bases and J gave up 10 bases, with 12 bases separating them. Germline assignment: CDR1 SGHVS and CDR2 FQNEAQ. The CDR3 spells CASSIVSSSPLHF. In nucleotides, the CDR3 is TGTGCCAGCAGCATAGTCAGTAGCTCACCCCTCCACTTT. The variable domain in full, with the rest retrieved from reference TRBV7-8 and TRBJ1-6, is GAGVSQSPRYKVAKRGQDVALRCDPISGHVSLFWYQQALGQGPEFLTYFQNEAQLDKSGLPSDRFFAERPEGSVSTLKIQRTQQEDSAVYLCASSIVSSSPLHFGNGTRLTVT.

A few counts support this clone. The V and J genes are TRBV6-5 and TRBJ1-2, with a weak D call TRBD1 (6 bases). CDR1 MNHEY and CDR2 SVGAGI come from the germline V gene. This CDR3 spans 12 amino acids. V gave up 5 bases and J gave up 5 bases, with 9 bases separating them. The CDR3 DNA is TGTGCCAGCAGTGCCACAGGGTATGGCTACACCTTC. This gives the protein CASSATGYGYTF.

This chain joins TRBV30 and TRBJ1-4; D possibly corresponds to TRBD1 (6 bases). V was cut by 4 bases and J by 7 bases, with 19 bases left in between. The CDR3 covers 15 residues. Germline-derived CDR1 and CDR2 are GTSNPN and SVGIG (reference sequence). CDR3 sequence (DNA): TGTGCCTGGAAATCCTCACAGGGAAGGGGTGAAAAACTGTTTTTT. This gives the protein CAWKSSQGRGEKLFF.

The rearrangement joins TRBV7-2 to TRBJ2-7; 8 bases agree with TRBD2. The CDR3 is 14 residues long. In germline, CDR1 is SGHTA, CDR2 FQGNSA. The V and J ends lost 4 bases and 6 bases, in that order; junction bases with no gene match: 8. CDR3 in DNA: TGTGCCAGCAGCTGGAGCGGGGGTGAAGGCGAGCAGTACTTC. Residues: CASSWSGGEGEQYF. Using reference TRBV7-2 and TRBJ2-7 for the parts outside the CDR3, the full variable domain is GAGVSQSPSNKVTEKGKDVELRCDPISGHTALYWYRQSLGQGLEFLIYFQGNSAPDKSGLPSDRFSAERTGGSVSTLTIQRTQQEDSAVYLCASSWSGGEGEQYFGPGTRLTVT.

The CDR3 DNA is TGTGCCAGCAGCTTAACGGGGTCGAGGGGAGTGGTGGAAGCTTTCTTT. This encodes CASSLTGSRGVVEAFF. The rearrangement uses TRBV7-8 and TRBJ1-1; tentative D call: TRBD1 (5 bases). Deletions cut 2 bases from V and 8 bases from J, with 21 bases between. The germline V gene encodes CDR1 SGHVS and CDR2 FQNEAQ. The CDR3 consists of 16 residues.

The gene calls are TRBV6-5 and TRBJ1-1; D gene unclear. Germline lookup yields CDR1 MNHEY and CDR2 SVGAGI. The CDR3 covers 15 residues. The V and J ends lost 0 bases and 0 bases respectively, with 8 bases between them. The CDR3 spells CASSYSMNLNTEAFF. As DNA, the CDR3 is TGTGCCAGCAGTTACTCGATGAACTTGAACACTGAAGCTTTCTTT.

The rearrangement joins TRBV4-1 to TRBJ2-1; 9 bases line up with TRBD2. This CDR3 comprises 20 residues. Unmatched junction bases numbered 15, after V lost 0 bases and J lost 3 bases. Germline assignment: CDR1 MGHRA and CDR2 YSYEKL. CDR3 DNA sequence: TGCGCCAGCAGCCAAGATGCTCTGGGTGGCGCGGGGGGGTACTACAATGAGCAGTTCTTC. This encodes CASSQDALGGAGGYYNEQFF.

This clone was observed a single time. The chain joins TRBV19 to TRBJ1-2; a possible D gene is TRBD1 (5 bases). CDR1 and CDR2 from the germline V gene are LNHDA and SQIVND (reference sequence). The CDR3 covers 12 residues. Trimming took 6 bases from V and 4 from J, leaving 9 bases between them. The CDR3: CASRGTRYGYTF. CDR3 nucleotides: TGTGCCAGTAGGGGGACCCGCTATGGCTACACCTTC.

CDR3 protein: CASMGTNYEQYF. The CDR3 DNA sequence: TGTGCCAGCATGGGGACTAACTACGAGCAGTACTTC. The chain has TRBV5-4 and TRBJ2-7; 7 bases are a match to TRBD2. CDR3 size: 12 residues. CDR1 and CDR2 from the germline V gene are SGHNT and YYREEE (reference sequence). Germline trimming cut 6 bases from V and 3 bases from J; bases unmatched to any gene: 3. The full variable domain, completed using reference TRBV5-4 and TRBJ2-7, is ETGVTQSPTHLIKTRGQQVTLRCSSQSGHNTVSWYQQALGQGPQFIFQYYREEENGRGNFPPRFSGLQFPNYSSELNVNALELDDSALYLCASMGTNYEQYFGPGTRLTVT.

Regarding this clone: A much larger clonotype is one base distant, so this may be a read error. The chain joins TRBV14 to TRBJ1-1; D is undetermined. Germline loops: CDR1 SGHDN, CDR2 FVKESK. The CDR3 has 11 amino acids. The V end lost 5 bases, the J end lost 1 base, and 2 bases lay between the germline ends. CDR3 amino acids: CASSGNTEAFF. CDR3 coding DNA: TGTGCCAGCAGCGGGAACACTGAAGCTTTCTTT.

This chain links TRBV6-5 with TRBJ1-1, with 8 bases aligning to TRBD1. CDR3 length: 13 residues. The germline V gene has CDR1 MNHEY and CDR2 SVGAGI. V lost 7 bases and J lost 8; bases outside the gene matches: 9. CDR3 DNA sequence: TGTGCCAGCACCCTGAACAGGGGGGCGGAAGCTTTCTTT. This translates into CASTLNRGAEAFF.

This chain uses TRBV5-1 with TRBJ2-1; 9 positions match TRBD1. The length of the CDR3 is 15 residues. Germline-derived CDR1 and CDR2 are SGHRS and YFSETQ. V shed 4 bases and J 2 bases; nucleotides not matched to a gene: 4. This CDR3 is CASSRDRATYNEQFF. The CDR3 DNA reads as TGCGCCAGCAGCCGGGACAGGGCCACCTACAATGAGCAGTTCTTC.

This rearrangement joins TRBV2 to TRBJ1-2; D is ambiguous. Germline V CDR1 and CDR2: SNHLY, FYNNEI. The CDR3 totals 11 residues. Deletions cut 6 bases from V and 8 bases from J, with 10 bases between. In DNA, the CDR3 is TGTGCCAGCAGACGGGTAGGAGGCTACACCTTC. Protein sequence: CASRRVGGYTF.

This clone was detected only a few times. This chain connects TRBV19 to TRBJ2-7, with 7 bases aligning to TRBD2. Germline-derived CDR1 and CDR2 are LNHDA and SQIVND (reference sequence). This CDR3 has 14 amino acids. V shed 6 bases and J 4 bases; nucleotides not matched to a gene: 9. The CDR3 DNA follows: TGTGCCAGTAGATCGGGGGGTACTGAGTACGAGCAGTACTTC. It yields the protein CASRSGGTEYEQYF.

The chain has TRBV19 and TRBJ2-7, with D perhaps given as TRBD1 or TRBD2 (5 bases each). The V end lost 6 bases, the J end lost 0 bases, and 12 bases lay between the germline ends. The germline V gene has CDR1 LNHDA and CDR2 SQIVND (reference sequence). The length of the CDR3 is 14 residues. In DNA, the CDR3 is TGTGCCAGTAGGATCACCGGGACCTCCTACGAGCAGTACTTC. Its translation is CASRITGTSYEQYF.

The CDR3 DNA reads as TGTGCCAGCAGCTTGGGTCGGGATCTCTACGAGCAGTACTTC. This gives the protein CASSLGRDLYEQYF. This chain uses TRBV5-4 with TRBJ2-7; D perhaps matches TRBD2 (5 bases). The V gene lost 0 bases and the J gene lost 3 bases, with 10 bases spanning the gap. Germline CDR1 is SGHNT and CDR2 is YYREEE (reference sequence). The length of the CDR3 is 14 residues.

The chain combines TRBV6-1 with TRBJ1-5; 7 bases are a match to TRBD1. The CDR3 runs to 13 residues. Germline V lookup: CDR1 MNHNS, CDR2 SASEGT. The junction had 2 bases not matched to a gene; V was cut back by 7 bases and J by 2 bases. The CDR3 loop is CASKGTGNQPQHF. The CDR3 DNA sequence: TGTGCCAGCAAAGGGACAGGCAATCAGCCCCAGCATTTT.

The chain couples TRBV6-1 to TRBJ1-4; 7 nucleotides agree with TRBD1. The germline V gene encodes CDR1 MNHNS and CDR2 SASEGT. The CDR3 extends over 15 amino acids. V shed 1 base, J shed 8 bases, and the junction held 7 bases outside the gene matches. The CDR3 is CASSEDRGSGEKLFF. CDR3 DNA sequence: TGTGCCAGCAGTGAAGACAGGGGCAGTGGGGAAAAACTGTTTTTT.

This clone has only one observation. V and J are TRBV4-1 and TRBJ2-7; D unresolved. In germline, CDR1 is MGHRA, CDR2 YSYEKL. There are 17 residues in the CDR3. The V and J ends lost 4 bases and 0 bases respectively, with 19 bases between them. The CDR3 sequence is CASSPTHSDTFSYEQYF. DNA for the CDR3: TGCGCCAGCAGCCCGACCCACTCCGACACTTTCTCCTACGAGCAGTACTTC.

The chain has TRBV5-1 and TRBJ1-1; D remains unclear. CDR3 length: 13 residues. Per germline, CDR1 SGHRS and CDR2 YFSETQ. V was cut by 0 bases and J by 4 bases, with 7 bases left in between. The CDR3 sequence: CASSLGHGTEAFF. For the CDR3, the DNA is TGCGCCAGCAGCTTGGGTCACGGCACTGAAGCTTTCTTT.

This chain joins TRBV25-1 and TRBJ1-2; 7 bases agree with TRBD1. The V gene's germline CDR1 is MGHDK and CDR2 SYGVNS. The J segment lost 4 bases and the V segment lost 6 bases, leaving 8 bases of the junction unmatched. The CDR3 length is 14 residues. The CDR3, as DNA: TGTGCCAGCAGCCGACAGGGAGTGGGCTATGGCTACACCTTC. It specifies CASSRQGVGYGYTF.

V is TRBV7-9 and J is TRBJ2-7; D gene unclear. CDR1 is SEHNR, CDR2 FQNEAQ, per germline (reference sequence). The CDR3 runs 12 residues. Trimming left V 5 bases short and J 4 bases short, with 9 bases between. The CDR3 loop reads CASSPSLYEQYF. The CDR3 coding sequence is TGTGCCAGCAGCCCCAGCCTTTACGAGCAGTACTTC.